Shown below are 27 T cell receptor beta chains from a single sample sequenced in a study of identical twins. TCRdb redid the calling of the 5' RACE reads with MiXCR, one entry per CDR3 protein. The sample has about 480,000 distinct CDR3 sequences; over 12% are singletons. In addition, the sample was reused for a study of yellow fever vaccine responses in identical twins.

Sequenced sample: CD4+ T cells sorted from blood. Every receptor here comes from a woman under 30 in good health.

A few counts support this clonotype. The V gene is TRBV11-2, the J gene TRBJ2-7; D perhaps matches TRBD1 (6 bases). The CDR3 loop spans 15 amino acids. V was cut by 5 bases and J by 2 bases, with 16 bases left in between. The germline CDR1 and CDR2 sequences are SGHAT and FQNNGV. The CDR3 DNA follows: TGTGCCAGCAGCCCCAACCCCGGACAGACCTACGAGCAGTACTTC. It specifies CASSPNPGQTYEQYF.

This clonotype was seen a handful of times. The chain carries TRBV12-3 or TRBV12-4 and TRBJ2-1; tentative D call: TRBD2 (6 bases). The CDR3 totals 19 residues. The V end lost 3 bases, the J end lost 0 bases, and 21 bases lay between the germline ends. This chain's CDR3 is CASSFLFPLTSPSYNEQFF. The CDR3 nucleotides read TGTGCCAGCAGTTTCCTCTTCCCACTCACTAGCCCCTCCTACAATGAGCAGTTCTTC.

This chain uses TRBV12-3 or TRBV12-4 with TRBJ2-3; no firm D call. V shed 7 bases and J shed 0 bases, with 8 bases lying between them. The CDR3 is made up of 13 amino acids. CDR3 amino acids: CASKVQSTDTQYF. DNA for the CDR3: TGTGCCAGCAAGGTCCAAAGCACAGATACGCAGTATTTT.

This clonotype came up many times. The rearrangement uses TRBV20-1 and TRBJ2-3; maybe TRBD1 (6 bases). Germline V gene sequence: CDR1 DFQATT, CDR2 SNEGSKA (reference sequence). Trimming cost V 7 bases and J 1 base, with 9 bases left between them. This CDR3 has 12 amino acids. The DNA of the CDR3 is TGCAGTGTCACAGGGCGCACAGATACGCAGTATTTT. Encoded protein: CSVTGRTDTQYF.

This chain joins TRBV28 and TRBJ2-1; D gene unclear. The length of the CDR3 is 14 residues. The V gene's germline CDR1 is MDHEN and CDR2 SYDVKM. V was cut by 4 bases and J by 7 bases, with 14 bases left in between. CDR3 nucleotides: TGTGCCAGCAGTTCCCGCAATAATGGGAATGAGCAGTTCTTC. Translated: CASSSRNNGNEQFF.

This clonotype was seen repeatedly, ten times or more. This chain joins TRBV20-1 and TRBJ2-1; D possibly matches TRBD1 or TRBD2 (5 bases each). This CDR3 spans 12 amino acids. Trimming took off 3 bases at V and 7 bases at J, with 10 bases between the two ends. From germline, CDR1 is DFQATT and CDR2 SNEGSKA (reference sequence). This CDR3 is CSARGPRNEQFF. Written as DNA, the CDR3 is TGCAGTGCTAGGGGACCCCGGAATGAGCAGTTCTTC.

In this sample, this clonotype turned up a few times. The rearrangement joins TRBV6-2 or TRBV6-3 to TRBJ2-4; TRBD1 matches at 9 bases. The CDR3 runs 20 residues. J lost 0 bases, V lost 8 bases, and 20 bases had no gene match. Germline V gives CDR1 MNHEY, CDR2 SVGEGT. The CDR3 coding sequence is TGTGCCAGCGCGAGCGGCCTGACAGGGGGAATTTTTCTAGCCAAAAACATTCAGTACTTC. Protein: CASASGLTGGIFLAKNIQYF.

This clonotype was seen more than once but under ten times. The V gene is TRBV7-9, the J gene TRBJ1-4; D possibly corresponds to TRBD1 (5 bases). This CDR3 comprises 15 residues. V was shortened by 5 bases and J by 6 bases, with 16 bases between the two germline ends. Germline V CDR1 and CDR2: SEHNR, FQNEAQ (reference sequence). CDR3 sequence reads: CASSHGGQGYEKLFF. The CDR3 DNA reads as TGTGCCAGCAGCCACGGCGGTCAGGGTTATGAAAAACTGTTTTTT.

The V call is TRBV20-1, the J call TRBJ1-1, with 7 nucleotides matching TRBD1. Germline CDR1 reads DFQATT; CDR2 reads SNEGSKA (reference sequence). The CDR3 sequence is 16 residues long. V gave up 0 bases and J gave up 5 bases; unmatched junction bases: 12. CDR3 protein: CSARDPDRVWKTEAFF. CDR3 coding DNA: TGCAGTGCTAGAGATCCCGACAGGGTGTGGAAGACTGAAGCTTTCTTT.

This clonotype was observed a handful of times. The rearrangement joins TRBV6-2 or TRBV6-3 to TRBJ2-3; D remains unclear. Germline V gives CDR1 MNHEY, CDR2 SVGEGT. The CDR3 has 16 residues. V lost 0 bases and J lost 0, with 10 bases in between. CDR3: CASSYSAKDSTDTQYF. For the CDR3, the DNA is TGTGCCAGCAGTTACTCCGCTAAGGACAGCACAGATACGCAGTATTTT.

This clonotype was found many times. This chain uses TRBV4-2 with TRBJ2-1; 12 positions match TRBD2. Germline V gene sequence: CDR1 LGHNA, CDR2 YNFKEQ. With V trimmed by 0 bases and J by 0 bases, 6 bases remained unmatched. This CDR3 is built from 19 residues. The CDR3 DNA follows: TGTGCCAGCAGCCAAGAATCTAGCGGGAGGGTAATCTCCTACAATGAGCAGTTCTTC. Translation gives CASSQESSGRVISYNEQFF.

This clonotype was counted many times. The chain employs TRBV25-1 and TRBJ2-2; the D gene is possibly TRBD2 (6 bases). V lost 7 bases, J lost 4 bases, and 22 bases lay in between. CDR3 size: 17 residues. Germline values: CDR1 MGHDK, CDR2 SYGVNS. DNA of the CDR3: TGTGCCAGCACCAAAAACCTAGGAGGTAGCGGCACCGGGGAGCTGTTTTTT. This gives the protein CASTKNLGGSGTGELFF.

The chain is built from TRBV5-1 and TRBJ1-6, with TRBD1 matching over 8 bases. Germline V gene data show CDR1 as SGHRS and CDR2 as YFSETQ. The CDR3 totals 16 residues. V was clipped by 3 bases and J by 3 bases; unmatched bases: 5. CDR3 loop: CASSSTGQGYNSPLHF. For the CDR3, the DNA is TGCGCCAGCAGCTCGACCGGACAGGGCTATAATTCACCCCTCCACTTT.

This sequence joins TRBV9 and TRBJ1-2, with no clear D. Germline V gene data show CDR1 as SGDLS and CDR2 as YYNGEE. The ends were cut back, 3 bases at V and 5 bases at J, with 23 bases in the middle. The CDR3 has 17 amino acids. The chain's CDR3 is CASSGHTEPNSRYGYTF. CDR3 bases: TGTGCCAGCAGCGGACACACGGAACCAAATTCTCGATATGGCTACACCTTC.

There are a few counts of this clonotype. The chain couples TRBV4-3 to TRBJ2-1, with D possibly TRBD2 on 5 matching bases. The length of the CDR3 is 16 residues. The germline V gene has CDR1 LGHNA and CDR2 YSLEER. Trimming took 0 bases from V and 6 from J, leaving 15 bases between them. CDR3 sequence reads: CASSQEASPSGNEQFF. For the CDR3, the DNA is TGCGCCAGCAGCCAAGAAGCTAGCCCCTCGGGCAATGAGCAGTTCTTC.

This clonotype was seen at least ten times. This CDR3 is CSAISGGIDTQYF. CDR3 nucleotide sequence: TGCAGTGCCATCAGCGGGGGGATAGATACGCAGTATTTT. The rearrangement uses TRBV20-1 and TRBJ2-3, with 9 bases aligning to TRBD2. Germline CDR1 reads DFQATT; CDR2 reads SNEGSKA (reference sequence). The CDR3 totals 13 residues. Trimming took 6 bases from V and 5 from J; bases not matched to a gene: 6.

This clonotype has just a few counts. The chain recombines TRBV12-3 or TRBV12-4 with TRBJ2-5, with D unresolved. The CDR3 has 15 amino acids. V was clipped by 3 bases and J by 2 bases, with 13 bases between them. The CDR3 nucleotides are TGTGCCAGCAGTTTGTCTAACAAAAAGCAAGAGACCCAGTACTTC. This codes for CASSLSNKKQETQYF.

This clonotype was recorded a few times. The chain is built from TRBV18 and TRBJ1-1; no reliable D call. CDR3 length equals 13 residues. V lost 3 bases to trimming and J lost 1 base, with 6 bases between them. CDR1 and CDR2 (germline): KGHSH, LQKENI. The CDR3 DNA is TGTGCCAGCTCACCGCAACCGAACACTGAAGCTTTCTTT. As protein: CASSPQPNTEAFF.

The sample holds many counts of this clonotype. The chain carries TRBV27 and TRBJ2-3; no clear D gene. This CDR3 contains 15 residues. The V end lost 4 bases, the J end lost 0 bases, and 11 bases lay between the germline ends. Germline V gene sequence: CDR1 MNHEY, CDR2 SMNVEV (reference sequence). In DNA, the CDR3 is TGTGCCAGCAGTTCCAACCTCATAAGCACAGATACGCAGTATTTT. It codes for CASSSNLISTDTQYF.

This clonotype showed up just once. The genes are TRBV3-1 and TRBJ2-3; 7 bases are shared with TRBD2. Germline V gene lookup returns CDR1 LGHDT and CDR2 YNNKEL (reference sequence). This CDR3 is 16 amino acids long. Trimming removed 6 bases from V and 1 base from J; junction bases left unmatched: 10. CDR3 in amino acids: CASSLRLAACTDTQYF. Here the CDR3 DNA reads TGTGCCAGCAGTCTACGACTAGCAGCTTGCACAGATACGCAGTATTTT.

Many counts were recorded for this clonotype. V gene TRBV15 combines with J gene TRBJ2-7, with D tentatively TRBD2 (5 bases). Trimming cost V 0 bases and J 0 bases, with 6 bases left between them. This CDR3 region has 14 residues. Germline loops: CDR1 LNHNV, CDR2 YYDKDF (reference sequence). The CDR3 sequence is CATSRDRGSYEQYF. In DNA form, the CDR3 reads TGTGCCACCAGCAGAGATCGGGGCTCCTACGAGCAGTACTTC.

The rearrangement uses TRBV6-6 and TRBJ2-7; maybe TRBD2 (5 bases). This CDR3 is 11 amino acids long. Germline-derived CDR1 and CDR2 are MNHNY and SVGAGI (reference sequence). V lost 2 bases and J lost 6, with 5 bases in between. CDR3 region: CASSYGSEQYF. CDR3 nucleotides: TGTGCCAGCAGTTACGGGAGCGAGCAGTACTTC.

The chain has TRBV7-8 and TRBJ2-7; D tentatively reads TRBD1 or TRBD2 (6 bases each). Germline assignment: CDR1 SGHVS and CDR2 FQNEAQ. This CDR3 contains 15 residues. Trimming removed 10 bases from V and 5 bases from J, with 24 bases in between. CDR3 in DNA: TGTGCCACCTTGGGTGTACCGGGGGCGCGGAACGAGCAGTACTTC. It encodes CATLGVPGARNEQYF.

This clonotype was picked up a small number of times. Here the CDR3 DNA reads TGTGCCAGCAGGTTTGAGGGGGTCGATACCGGGGAGCTGTTTTTT. It translates to CASRFEGVDTGELFF. V gene TRBV6-1 combines with J gene TRBJ2-2; TRBD1 is a possible D gene (6 bases). Germline-derived CDR1 and CDR2 are MNHNS and SASEGT. Between the trimmed V and J ends, which lost 6 bases and 5 bases, there was a span of 16 bases. The CDR3 has 15 residues.

The chain combines TRBV10-3 with TRBJ2-3; 7 bases map to TRBD2. Germline CDR1 and CDR2: ENHRY and SYGVKD. V gave up 9 bases and J gave up 1 base; unmatched junction bases: 1. The CDR3 runs 12 residues. CDR3: CAIGGGTDTQYF. Here the CDR3 DNA reads TGTGCCATTGGGGGGGGCACAGATACGCAGTATTTT.

Only a few counts were recorded for this clonotype. V and J are TRBV18 and TRBJ2-2, with TRBD1 as a possible D gene (5 bases). Germline CDR1 and CDR2: KGHSH and LQKENI. The CDR3 runs to 14 residues. V dropped 2 bases and J dropped 3 bases, with 7 bases sitting between them. CDR3 nucleotides: TGTGCCAGCTCACCAATGGGGCACACCGGGGAGCTGTTTTTT. It translates to CASSPMGHTGELFF. Variable domain in full (rest from reference TRBV18 and TRBJ2-2): NAGVMQNPRHLVRRRGQEARLRCSPMKGHSHVYWYRQLPEEGLKFMVYLQKENIIDESGMPKERFSAEFPKEGPSILRIQQVVRGDSAAYFCASSPMGHTGELFFGEGSRLTVL.

Many counts were recorded for this clonotype. This chain links TRBV29-1 with TRBJ2-5, with 10 bases that match TRBD1. This CDR3 contains 13 residues. V lost 7 bases and J lost 3; bases outside the gene matches: 5. Germline lookup yields CDR1 SQVTM and CDR2 ANQGSEA. The chain's CDR3 is CSGETGGKETQYF. The CDR3 coding sequence is TGCAGCGGGGAGACAGGGGGCAAAGAGACCCAGTACTTC.